Only a few counts were recorded for the clone carrying this T cell receptor (beta chain). Its antigen is unknown. TCRdb analysed the 5' RACE reads with MiXCR anew, one entry per CDR3 protein. Among 90,000 to 120,000 distinct CDR3 sequences listed, over 10% were seen once. The sample belongs to a study of early T cells in non-severe SARS-CoV-2 infection. In the study overall: Sequenced material consisted of bulk RNA (from unsorted whole blood), and chains were unpaired. Study-level points and caveats: Matches to VDJdb favored anti-spike CD8 responses and missed private and CD4 specificities.

Trimming cost V 6 bases and J 5 bases, with 16 bases left between them. The germline gives CDR1 MNHEY, CDR2 SVGAGI. CDR3 length equals 15 residues. The clonotype was recovered from an adult who was a healthcare worker with PCR-confirmed SARS-CoV-2 infection or an uninfected control (not recorded which). The sample consisted of whole blood. The chain links TRBV6-5 to TRBJ2-2; D gene unclear. CDR3 nucleotide sequence: TGTGCCAGCAGCCTACTGGACGGATCAACCGGGGAGCTGTTTTTT. Amino acid sequence: CASSLLDGSTGELFF.